These T cell receptor beta chains were read from a single sample in a study of vaccination and CD4 T cells after COVID-19. Their recognized antigens are unknown. From the PCR reads, TCRdb called clonotypes with MiXCR, one entry per CDR3 protein. The profile shows about 7,800 distinct CDR3 sequences, about three fifths of them singletons. The sequenced sample was CD4+ T cells from blood, cultured in vitro. The receptor set was obtained from a human donor in good health. CDR3s include the opening cysteine and the closing phenylalanine or tryptophan. A D gene is named only where the DNA matches it firmly. Size values are once, few and many counts, or a class for expanded clones, and some rows have none.

abundance,v_gene,j_gene,d_gene,CDR3nt,CDR3aa
-,TRBV4-3,TRBJ2-2,TRBD1,TGCGCCAGCAGCCAGACAGGGGGGGAGCTGTTTTTT,CASSQTGGELFF
-,TRBV7-2,TRBJ1-5,-,TGTGCCAGCAGCCCTCAGGGTATGACTGATCAGCCCCAGCATTTT,CASSPQGMTDQPQHF
-,TRBV6-5,TRBJ1-2,TRBD1,TGTGCCAGCAGTTCTAAGGGACAGGGGCGCCTCTATGGCTACACCTTC,CASSSKGQGRLYGYTF
medium-sized,TRBV6-5,TRBJ1-5,-,TGTGCCAGCAGTTACTCGATTCAGGGCAATCAGCCCCAGCATTTT,CASSYSIQGNQPQHF
-,TRBV7-9,TRBJ1-4,TRBD1,TGTGCCAGCAGCCCCTCGGGACAGGGTAATGAAAAACTGTTTTTT,CASSPSGQGNEKLFF
-,TRBV20-1,TRBJ2-7,-,TGCAGTGCTAGAGAATTCGGCAGGGACTACGAGCAGTACTTC,CSAREFGRDYEQYF
few,TRBV6-1,TRBJ2-5,-,TGTGCCAGCAGAGGTCAGGGGTCTGGGGAGACCCAGTACTTC,CASRGQGSGETQYF
-,TRBV27,TRBJ1-5,-,TGTGCCAGCAGTTCCCCTCGCCAGTCCTCGGCCCAGCATTTT,CASSSPRQSSAQHF
-,TRBV6-1,TRBJ2-3,-,TGTGCCAGCAGTGAATCGGGGCTACCAGGGGATACGCAGTATTTT,CASSESGLPGDTQYF
-,TRBV28,TRBJ1-1,-,TGTGCCAGCAGTTTATTTCGGGGAAAGAACACTGAAGCTTTCTTT,CASSLFRGKNTEAFF
few,TRBV6-2/TRBV6-3,TRBJ2-3,TRBD1,TGTGCCAGCAGAACGGACAGGGGGGGCGATACGCAGTATTTT,CASRTDRGGDTQYF
-,TRBV5-6,TRBJ2-7,-,TGTGCCAGCAGCCAAAGCTCCTACGAGCAGTACTTC,CASSQSSYEQYF
once,TRBV24-1,TRBJ2-3,TRBD1,TGTGCCACCAGTGATTTGCCTACTCCAAGGGGGCGCGGCACAGATACGCAGTATTTT,CATSDLPTPRGRGTDTQYF
large,TRBV20-1,TRBJ1-6,TRBD1,TGCAGTGCTAGCGCACCTGGGACAGGGGATAATTCACCCCTCCACTTT,CSASAPGTGDNSPLHF
-,TRBV6-5,TRBJ1-6,-,TGTGCCAGCAGTTACGCTACGACATTTAATTCACCCCTCCACTTT,CASSYATTFNSPLHF
-,TRBV11-2,TRBJ1-2,-,TGTGCCAGCAGCTATGACGGAGTCCCTAACTATGGCTACACCTTC,CASSYDGVPNYGYTF
-,TRBV11-3,TRBJ1-5,TRBD1,TGTGCCAGCAGGGAACCCGGGACAGGAACCCAGAGGCCCCAGCATTTT,CASREPGTGTQRPQHF
-,TRBV5-8,TRBJ1-3,TRBD1,TGTGCCAGCAGACTCGACAGGGGAGTAGGAAACACCATATATTTT,CASRLDRGVGNTIYF
-,TRBV6-1,TRBJ2-7,-,TGTGCCAGCCAACGGGACAACTCCTACGAGCAGTACTTC,CASQRDNSYEQYF
-,TRBV19,TRBJ2-7,-,TGTGCCAACCAACCCCGCGGGACAGCCTTTTACGAGCAGTACTTC,CANQPRGTAFYEQYF
-,TRBV20-1,TRBJ2-3,TRBD2,TGCAGTGCTTCTACGACTAGCGAATTGCTAGATACGCAGTATTTT,CSASTTSELLDTQYF
-,TRBV7-2,TRBJ2-3,TRBD2,TGTGCCAGCGGAACGGGGGGGCGATCGGCAGATACGCAGTATTTT,CASGTGGRSADTQYF
-,TRBV19,TRBJ1-3,-,TGTGCCAGTAGTAATGCCCAAGTGACGGGGGCAGCTGGAAACACCATATATTTT,CASSNAQVTGAAGNTIYF
-,TRBV20-1,TRBJ2-5,-,TGCAGTGCTAGATTTTGGGCGGGAAATCAAGAGACCCAGTACTTC,CSARFWAGNQETQYF
-,TRBV6-1,TRBJ1-5,-,TGTGCCAGCAGTGAGGGCAGGGCGTCAGGCAATCAGCCCCAGCATTTT,CASSEGRASGNQPQHF
-,TRBV10-3,TRBJ2-7,-,TGTGCCATCAGAATACAGGGTAGGCCCTACGAGCAGTACTTC,CAIRIQGRPYEQYF
-,TRBV20-1,TRBJ2-2,TRBD1,TGCAGTGCTAGAGGGGACAGGGTCACCGGGGAGCTGTTTTTT,CSARGDRVTGELFF
-,TRBV6-4,TRBJ1-1,TRBD1,TGTGCCAGCAGGCTAGACAGGGCGACGAACACTGAAGCTTTCTTT,CASRLDRATNTEAFF
-,TRBV3-1,TRBJ2-2,-,TGTGCCAGCAGCCAAGGTTTAGGGGCGAGGTCCGGGGAGCTGTTTTTT,CASSQGLGARSGELFF
-,TRBV19,TRBJ1-5,-,TGTGCCAGTAGTATAGTTCCGGGCTCGGGCAATCAGCCCCAGCATTTT,CASSIVPGSGNQPQHF
few,TRBV27,TRBJ2-5,-,TGTGCCAGCAAAGCCTTAGGGGACTCCCAAGAGACCCAGTACTTC,CASKALGDSQETQYF
-,TRBV7-2,TRBJ2-5,TRBD2,TGTGCCAGCAGCTTGATGAGCGGGGGGGCCATGGAGACCCAGTACTTC,CASSLMSGGAMETQYF
-,TRBV12-5,TRBJ1-2,-,TGTGCTAGTGGGGCCGGGGAGGGGACGCACTATGGCTACACCTTC,CASGAGEGTHYGYTF
few,TRBV7-2,TRBJ1-6,TRBD1,TGTGCCAGTAGTTCCGGGACAGGGTCTAATTCACCCCTCCACTTT,CASSSGTGSNSPLHF
-,TRBV5-1,TRBJ1-1,TRBD1,TGCGCCAGCAGCTGGCAGGACAGGGACACTGAAGCTTTCTTT,CASSWQDRDTEAFF
once,TRBV20-1,TRBJ1-2,TRBD1,TGCAGTGCCATCTACCGGGACAGCTCATATGGCTACACCTTC,CSAIYRDSSYGYTF
-,TRBV7-2,TRBJ1-4,-,TGTGCCAGCAGCTTATACGGGGGCGAGAATGAAAAACTGTTTTTT,CASSLYGGENEKLFF
few,TRBV2,TRBJ1-6,TRBD1,TGTGCCAGCAGTGATCTCGCAGGGGGCAATTCACCCCTCCACTTT,CASSDLAGGNSPLHF
-,TRBV28,TRBJ1-2,-,TGTGCCAGCAGCTCAAACGGGGACTCCTCTAACTATGGCTACACCTTC,CASSSNGDSSNYGYTF
-,TRBV12-3/TRBV12-4,TRBJ1-1,-,TGTGCCAGCGGAGGGCCTATGAACACTGAAGCTTTCTTT,CASGGPMNTEAFF
few,TRBV7-6,TRBJ1-1,TRBD1,TGTGCCAGCAGCTTGACCGGGACAGGGCCAGGGGAGGGCACTGAAGCTTTCTTT,CASSLTGTGPGEGTEAFF
-,TRBV28,TRBJ1-2,-,TGTGCCAGCAGTTCCATCCACACAGGGACGAGGCGCGAGGGCTACACCTTC,CASSSIHTGTRREGYTF
-,TRBV7-9,TRBJ1-1,TRBD1,TGTGCCAGCAGCTTAGTAGACAGGGGTGAAGCTTTCTTT,CASSLVDRGEAFF
-,TRBV6-2/TRBV6-3,TRBJ1-6,-,TGTGCCAGCAGTCGATCTCCGGGACCGAGCTATAATTCACCCCTCCACTTT,CASSRSPGPSYNSPLHF
-,TRBV10-1,TRBJ1-2,-,TGCGCCAGCAGTGAGCGCAGCGACTATGGCTACACCTTC,CASSERSDYGYTF
-,TRBV19,TRBJ2-7,-,TGTGCCAGTAGTACCGGACAGTTCTCCTACGGGCAGTACTTC,CASSTGQFSYGQYF
-,TRBV19,TRBJ2-5,-,TGTGCCAGTAGTATCGGTGGGGGTAGGGGGACCCAGTACTTC,CASSIGGGRGTQYF
-,TRBV7-2,TRBJ1-4,-,TGTGCCAGCAGCCGACCGGGGCAAATTGGTGAAAAACTGTTTTTT,CASSRPGQIGEKLFF
-,TRBV5-1,TRBJ1-6,TRBD1,TGCGCCAGCAGCCCGGGACAGAGGGGTTCACCCCTCCACTTT,CASSPGQRGSPLHF